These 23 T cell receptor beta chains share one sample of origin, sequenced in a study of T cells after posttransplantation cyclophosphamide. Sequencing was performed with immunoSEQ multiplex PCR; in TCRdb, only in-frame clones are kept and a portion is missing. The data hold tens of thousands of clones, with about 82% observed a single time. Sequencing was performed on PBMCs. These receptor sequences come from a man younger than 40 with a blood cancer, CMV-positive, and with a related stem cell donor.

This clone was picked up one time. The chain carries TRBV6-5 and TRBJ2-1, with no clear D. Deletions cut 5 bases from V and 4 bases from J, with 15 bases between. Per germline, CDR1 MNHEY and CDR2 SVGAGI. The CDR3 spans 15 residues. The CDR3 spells CASSADRRSYNEQFF. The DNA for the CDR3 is TGTGCCAGCAGTGCCGACCGGCGGTCGTACAATGAGCAGTTCTTC.

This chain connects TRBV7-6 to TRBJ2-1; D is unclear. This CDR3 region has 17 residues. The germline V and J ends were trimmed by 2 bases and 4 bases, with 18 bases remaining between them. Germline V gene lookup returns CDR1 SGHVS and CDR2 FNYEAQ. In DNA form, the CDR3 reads TGTGCCAGCAGCTTAACCCCGGGTCCTGACTTATACAATGAGCAGTTCTTC. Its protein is CASSLTPGPDLYNEQFF.

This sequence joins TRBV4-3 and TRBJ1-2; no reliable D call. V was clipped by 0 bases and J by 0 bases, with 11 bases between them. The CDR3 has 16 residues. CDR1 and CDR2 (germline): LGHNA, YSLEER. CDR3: CASSQERQNPNYGYTF. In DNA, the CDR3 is TGCGCCAGCAGCCAAGAAAGACAAAACCCTAACTATGGCTACACCTTC.

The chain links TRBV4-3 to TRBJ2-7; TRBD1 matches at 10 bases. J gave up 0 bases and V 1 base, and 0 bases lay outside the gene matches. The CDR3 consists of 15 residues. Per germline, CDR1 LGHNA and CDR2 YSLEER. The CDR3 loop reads CASSQGTGGSYEQYF. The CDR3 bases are TGCGCCAGCAGCCAAGGGACAGGGGGCTCCTACGAGCAGTACTTC.

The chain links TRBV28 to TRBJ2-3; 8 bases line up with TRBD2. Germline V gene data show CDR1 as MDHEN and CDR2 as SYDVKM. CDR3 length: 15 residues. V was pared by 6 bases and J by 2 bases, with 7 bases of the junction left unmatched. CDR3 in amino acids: CASRIGGAHTDTQYF. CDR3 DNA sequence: TGTGCCAGCAGAATCGGGGGGGCTCACACAGATACGCAGTATTTT. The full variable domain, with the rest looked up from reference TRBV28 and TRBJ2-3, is DVKVTQSSRYLVKRTGEKVFLECVQDMDHENMFWYRQDPGLGLRLIYFSYDVKMKEKGDIPEGYSVSREKKERFSLILESASTNQTSMYLCASRIGGAHTDTQYFGPGTRLTVL.

CDR3 nucleotide sequence: TGTGCCAGCAGGGGGGGATTCTACACTGAAGCTTTCTTT. It yields the protein CASRGGFYTEAFF. The gene calls are TRBV6-1 and TRBJ1-1, with TRBD1 as a possible D gene (5 bases). The V gene lost 6 bases and the J gene lost 3 bases, with 11 bases spanning the gap. The germline gives CDR1 MNHNS, CDR2 SASEGT. There are 13 residues in the CDR3.

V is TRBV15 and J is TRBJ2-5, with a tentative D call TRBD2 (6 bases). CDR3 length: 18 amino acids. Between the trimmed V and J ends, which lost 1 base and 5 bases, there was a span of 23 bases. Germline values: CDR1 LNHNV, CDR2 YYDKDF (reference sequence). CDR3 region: CATSRVQRRDPTGETQYF. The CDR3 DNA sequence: TGTGCCACCAGCAGAGTCCAAAGGCGGGACCCCACGGGGGAGACCCAGTACTTC.

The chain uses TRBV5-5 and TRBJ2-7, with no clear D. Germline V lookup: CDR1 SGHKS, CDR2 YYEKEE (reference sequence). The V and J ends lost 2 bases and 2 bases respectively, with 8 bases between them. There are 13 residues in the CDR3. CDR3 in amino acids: CASSFPSTYEQYF. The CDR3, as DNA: TGTGCCAGCAGCTTCCCCAGTACCTACGAGCAGTACTTC.

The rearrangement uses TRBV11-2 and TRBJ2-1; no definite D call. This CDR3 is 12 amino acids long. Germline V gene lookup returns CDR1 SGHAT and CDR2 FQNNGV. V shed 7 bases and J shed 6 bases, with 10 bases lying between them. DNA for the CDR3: TGTGCCAGCATCGACTTGCGCAATGAGCAGTTCTTC. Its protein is CASIDLRNEQFF.

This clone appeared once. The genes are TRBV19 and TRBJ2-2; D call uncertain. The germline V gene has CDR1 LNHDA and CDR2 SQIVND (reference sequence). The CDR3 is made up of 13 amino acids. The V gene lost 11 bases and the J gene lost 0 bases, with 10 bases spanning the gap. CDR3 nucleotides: TGTGCCGCCATATCGGCGAACACCGGGGAGCTGTTTTTT. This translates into CAAISANTGELFF.

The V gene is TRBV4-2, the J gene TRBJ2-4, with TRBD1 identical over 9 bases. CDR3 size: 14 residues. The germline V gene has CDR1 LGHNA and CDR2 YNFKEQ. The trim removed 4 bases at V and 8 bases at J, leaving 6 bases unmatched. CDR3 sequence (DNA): TGTGCCAGCAGCCCCCGGACAGGGGCTGACATTCAGTACTTC. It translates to CASSPRTGADIQYF.

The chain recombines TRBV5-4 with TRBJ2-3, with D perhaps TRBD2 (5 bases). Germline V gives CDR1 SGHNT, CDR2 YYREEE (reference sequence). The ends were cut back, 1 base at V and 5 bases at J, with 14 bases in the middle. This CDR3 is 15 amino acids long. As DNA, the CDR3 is TGTGCCAGCAGCTTGCTAAGGGCACGGGGAGATACGCAGTATTTT. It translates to CASSLLRARGDTQYF.

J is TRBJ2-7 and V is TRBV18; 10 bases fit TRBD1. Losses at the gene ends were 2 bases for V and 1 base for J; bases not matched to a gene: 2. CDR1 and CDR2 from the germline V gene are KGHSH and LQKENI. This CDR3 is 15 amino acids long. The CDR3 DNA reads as TGTGCCAGCTCACCAGCGGGACAGGGGTCCTACGAGCAGTACTTC. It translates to CASSPAGQGSYEQYF.

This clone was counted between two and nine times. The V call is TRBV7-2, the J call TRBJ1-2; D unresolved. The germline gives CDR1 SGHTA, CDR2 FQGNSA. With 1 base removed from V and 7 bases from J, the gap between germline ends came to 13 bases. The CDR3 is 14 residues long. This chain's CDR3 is CASSLVVRVAGYTF. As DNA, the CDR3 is TGTGCCAGCAGCTTAGTGGTCCGGGTGGCTGGCTACACCTTC.

As DNA, the CDR3 is TGCGCCAGCAGCCAAGCGATCGGGACGATACAGGGAAACTATGGCTACACCTTC. Encoded protein: CASSQAIGTIQGNYGYTF. The chain has TRBV4-3 and TRBJ1-2, with D perhaps matching TRBD1 (6 bases). The CDR3 contains 18 residues. CDR1 and CDR2 from the germline V gene are LGHNA and YSLEER. V lost 1 base to trimming and J lost 2 bases, with 20 bases between them.

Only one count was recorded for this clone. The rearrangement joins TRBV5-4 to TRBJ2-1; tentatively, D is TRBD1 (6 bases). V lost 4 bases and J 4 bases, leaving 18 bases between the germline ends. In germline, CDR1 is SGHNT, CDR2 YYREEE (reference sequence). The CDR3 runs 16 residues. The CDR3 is CASSRNRVGFYNEQFF. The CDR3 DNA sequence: TGTGCCAGCAGCAGGAACAGGGTGGGGTTTTACAATGAGCAGTTCTTC.

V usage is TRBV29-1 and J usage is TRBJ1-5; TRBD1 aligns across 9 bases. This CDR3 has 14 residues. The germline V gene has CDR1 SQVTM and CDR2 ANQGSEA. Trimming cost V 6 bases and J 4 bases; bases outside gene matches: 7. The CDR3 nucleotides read TGCAGCGTCATCGGACAGGGGACTAATCAGCCCCAGCATTTT. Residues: CSVIGQGTNQPQHF. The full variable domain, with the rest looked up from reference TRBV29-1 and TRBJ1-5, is SAVISQKPSRDICQRGTSLTIQCQVDSQVTMMFWYRQQPGQSLTLIATANQGSEATYESGFVIDKFPISRPNLTFSTLTVSNMSPEDSSIYLCSVIGQGTNQPQHFGDGTRLSIL.

CDR3 region: CAWSHTGASYEQYF. As DNA, the CDR3 is TGTGCCTGGAGTCATACAGGGGCGTCCTACGAGCAGTACTTC. The chain carries TRBV30 and TRBJ2-7; 7 bases match TRBD1. Germline lookup yields CDR1 GTSNPN and CDR2 SVGIG (reference sequence). This CDR3 is built from 14 residues. Trimming took 2 bases from V and 1 from J; bases not matched to a gene: 5.

CDR3 nucleotides: TGTGCCAGCACTAGAGGGACCTACGAGCAGTACTTC. This codes for CASTRGTYEQYF. The J gene is TRBJ2-7, the V gene TRBV2, with D possibly matching TRBD2 (5 bases). The CDR3 totals 12 residues. CDR1 is SNHLY and CDR2 is FYNNEI in the germline V gene. The V and J ends lost 7 bases and 2 bases respectively, with 9 bases between them. The variable domain in full, completed from reference TRBV2 and TRBJ2-7, reads EPEVTQTPSHQVTQMGQEVILRCVPISNHLYFYWYRQILGQKVEFLVSFYNNEISEKSEIFDDQFSVERPDGSNFTLKIRSTKLEDSAMYFCASTRGTYEQYFGPGTRLTVT.

CDR3 residues: CASRGSGRATGEQYF. The CDR3 DNA follows: TGTGCCAGCAGGGGCAGCGGGAGGGCTACAGGCGAGCAGTACTTC. The chain links TRBV6-6 to TRBJ2-7; 10 nucleotides agree with TRBD2. The germline V gene encodes CDR1 MNHNY and CDR2 SVGAGI (reference sequence). J lost 6 bases, V lost 6 bases, and 11 bases had no gene match. The CDR3 runs 15 residues.

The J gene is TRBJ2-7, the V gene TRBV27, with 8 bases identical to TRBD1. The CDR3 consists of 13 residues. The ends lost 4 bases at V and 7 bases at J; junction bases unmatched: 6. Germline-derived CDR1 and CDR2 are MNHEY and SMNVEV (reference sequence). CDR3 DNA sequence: TGTGCCAGCAGTTCCGGACAGGGCGGGGAGCAGTACTTC. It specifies CASSSGQGGEQYF.

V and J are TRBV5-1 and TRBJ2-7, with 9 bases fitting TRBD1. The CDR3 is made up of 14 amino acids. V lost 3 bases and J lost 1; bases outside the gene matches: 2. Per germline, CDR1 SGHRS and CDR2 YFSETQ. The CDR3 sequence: CASSWGQGSYEQYF. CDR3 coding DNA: TGCGCCAGCAGCTGGGGACAGGGATCCTACGAGCAGTACTTC. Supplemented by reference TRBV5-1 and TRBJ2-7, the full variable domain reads KAGVTQTPRYLIKTRGQQVTLSCSPISGHRSVSWYQQTPGQGLQFLFEYFSETQRNKGNFPGRFSGRQFSNSRSEMNVSTLELGDSALYLCASSWGQGSYEQYFGPGTRLTVT.

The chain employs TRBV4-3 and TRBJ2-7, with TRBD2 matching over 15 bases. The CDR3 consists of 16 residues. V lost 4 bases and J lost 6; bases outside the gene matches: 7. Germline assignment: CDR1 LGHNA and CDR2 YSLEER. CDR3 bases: TGCGCCAGCAGCCGGCAGGGGACTAGCGGGAGGTCCGAGCAGTACTTC. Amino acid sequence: CASSRQGTSGRSEQYF.